This T cell receptor (beta chain) was identified in a study of cytomegalovirus exposure and HLA in healthy donors. The study, taken as a whole, reports: A few V segments could not be told apart, such as TRBV6-2 and TRBV6-3, and were left out. Immune exposure information comprised only CMV serostatus.

Notes on this clone: Antigen: not known.

The CDR3 loop spans 17 amino acids. Trimming took 5 bases from V and 2 from J; bases not matched to a gene: 13. CDR1 SGHTA and CDR2 FQGNSA come from the germline V gene. PCR primers comprised 60 Vbeta and 13 Jbeta primers. TCRdb's table, derived via immunoSEQ multiplex PCR, lists solely in-frame clones and lacks some. In total, the table holds roughly 120,000 clones. Sample: PBMCs. J is TRBJ2-7 and V is TRBV7-2, with 9 bases fitting TRBD2. The sequence derives from a man aged 35 to 55 in good health and CMV-seropositive. The CDR3 coding sequence is TGTGCCAGCAGCCGGAAAATACCTAGCGGGAATCCCTACGAGCAGTACTTC. This encodes CASSRKIPSGNPYEQYF. Complete variable domain (other parts from reference TRBV7-2 and TRBJ2-7): GAGVSQSPSNKVTEKGKDVELRCDPISGHTALYWYRQSLGQGLEFLIYFQGNSAPDKSGLPSDRFSAERTGGSVSTLTIQRTQQEDSAVYLCASSRKIPSGNPYEQYFGPGTRLTVT.